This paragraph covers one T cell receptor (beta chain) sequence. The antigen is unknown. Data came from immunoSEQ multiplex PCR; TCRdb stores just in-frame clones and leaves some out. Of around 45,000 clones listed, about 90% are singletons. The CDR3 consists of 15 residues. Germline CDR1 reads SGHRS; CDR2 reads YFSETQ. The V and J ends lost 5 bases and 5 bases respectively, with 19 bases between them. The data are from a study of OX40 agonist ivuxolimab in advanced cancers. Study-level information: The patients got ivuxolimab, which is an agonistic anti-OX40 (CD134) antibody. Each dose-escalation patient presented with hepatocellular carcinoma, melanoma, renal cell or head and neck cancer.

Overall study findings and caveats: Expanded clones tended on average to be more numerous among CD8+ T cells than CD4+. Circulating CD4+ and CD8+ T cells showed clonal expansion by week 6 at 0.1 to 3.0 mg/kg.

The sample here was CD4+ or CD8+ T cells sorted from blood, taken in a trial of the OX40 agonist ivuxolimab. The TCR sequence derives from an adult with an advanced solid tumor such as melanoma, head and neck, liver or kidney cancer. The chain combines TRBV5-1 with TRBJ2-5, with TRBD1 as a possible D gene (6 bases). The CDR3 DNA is TGCGCCAGCAGTACCACTTCAGGGGCCGAGGAGACCCAGTACTTC. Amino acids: CASSTTSGAEETQYF.